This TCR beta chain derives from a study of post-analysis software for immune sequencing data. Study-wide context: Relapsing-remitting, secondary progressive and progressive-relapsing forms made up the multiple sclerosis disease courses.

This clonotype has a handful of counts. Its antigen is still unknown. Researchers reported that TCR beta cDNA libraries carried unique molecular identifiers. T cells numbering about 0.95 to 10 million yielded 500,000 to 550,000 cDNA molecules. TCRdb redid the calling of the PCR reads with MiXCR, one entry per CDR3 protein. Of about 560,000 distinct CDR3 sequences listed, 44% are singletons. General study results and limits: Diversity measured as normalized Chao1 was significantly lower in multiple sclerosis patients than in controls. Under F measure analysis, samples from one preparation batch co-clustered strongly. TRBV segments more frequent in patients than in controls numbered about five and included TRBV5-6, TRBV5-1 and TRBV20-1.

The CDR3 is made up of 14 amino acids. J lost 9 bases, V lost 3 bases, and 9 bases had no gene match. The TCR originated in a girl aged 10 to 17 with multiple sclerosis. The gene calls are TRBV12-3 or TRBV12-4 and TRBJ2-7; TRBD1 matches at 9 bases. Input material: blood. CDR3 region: CASSLGTGHLRQYF. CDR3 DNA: TGTGCCAGCAGTTTGGGGACAGGGCATCTGCGGCAGTACTTC.